This T cell receptor (beta chain) appears in the sequencing data of a study of Ad26.COV2.S vaccination and SARS-CoV-2 variants. Treatment of the sample: around 19 received Ad26.COV2.S at low or high dose, single or two shots; about 5 received placebo; per-sample allocation not given. After the first vaccine or placebo injection, samples were drawn on day 63. CDR3 length equals 13 residues. Germline CDR1 SNHLY, CDR2 FYNNEI. V lost 4 bases to trimming and J lost 0 bases, with 4 bases between them. This clone was recorded once. A read error may explain this, as a much larger clone is one base away. Here immunoSEQ multiplex PCR was the method, and the copy in TCRdb shows in-frame clones only, minus some. Here the sample spans about 400,000 clones, around 91% being singletons.

The chain couples TRBV2 to TRBJ1-5; D unresolved. Material: peripheral blood, obtained in a trial of Ad26.COV2.S vaccine versus placebo. This receptor was identified in a person between 18 and 59 years old who received the Ad26.COV2.S COVID-19 vaccine or a placebo. The CDR3 is CASSGDSNQPQHF. The CDR3 DNA is TGTGCCAGCAGTGGGGATAGCAATCAGCCCCAGCATTTT.